This TCR beta chain was sequenced for a study of blood T cell repertoires in COVID-19. At the level of the study: PBMCs, B-cell-depleted T cells, or T cells were the source of the cDNA or gDNA that made up the material.

In the original workflow: Estimation of nucleated cell counts was performed using reference gene primer amplification. Some clones are missing from TCRdb's copy, which holds only in-frame ones; the method was immunoSEQ multiplex PCR. The V and J calls and the clone size are those of that table, but D and trimming were determined from the DNA. The data show 45,000 to 50,000 clones, approximately 85% seen once. The trim removed 7 bases at V and 7 bases at J, leaving 14 bases unmatched. Looked up from germline, CDR1 is SGHNT and CDR2 is YYREEE (reference sequence). The CDR3 spans 16 residues. Sequencing was done on a sample of peripheral blood. This chain connects TRBV5-4 to TRBJ2-2; 9 nucleotides agree with TRBD2. The sequence was obtained from a man aged 35 to 55 with acute or convalescent COVID-19. The CDR3 DNA reads TGTGCCAGCTCCCCTCCCCCCGGCGGGGGGGACGGGGAGCTGTTTTTT. Its protein product is CASSPPPGGGDGELFF.